This T cell receptor beta chain is drawn from a study of T cell responses to AZD1222 COVID-19 vaccine. Overall study findings and caveats: Unmutated variant regions are reportedly the target of nearly half of TCRs that are spike-specific. Elevations in Spike-specific TCR breadth and depth followed administration of two AZD1222 doses. None of the repertoires were sampled until the peak T cell response had passed.

With regard to this clone: Its cognate antigen is unknown.

V lost 5 bases, J lost 6 bases, and 3 bases stayed unmatched. The CDR3 sequence is 14 residues long. Germline CDR1 and CDR2: SNHLY and FYNNEI. Only in-frame clones appear in the TCRdb table, and some are missing; sequencing was by immunoSEQ multiplex PCR. The sample yields roughly 150,000 clones, about 90% seen once. Doses given second, at about 4 or about 12 weeks, were pooled. The receptor's source is an adult who received the AZD1222 COVID-19 vaccine. The rearrangement uses TRBV2 and TRBJ1-6, with TRBD1 matching over 8 bases. Material: peripheral blood, obtained 28 days after the second AZD1222 dose. The CDR3 loop reads CASSLTGVNSPLHF. In nucleotides, the CDR3 is TGTGCCAGCAGTTTGACAGGGGTTAATTCACCCCTCCACTTT. The full variable domain, with the rest looked up from reference TRBV2 and TRBJ1-6, is EPEVTQTPSHQVTQMGQEVILRCVPISNHLYFYWYRQILGQKVEFLVSFYNNEISEKSEIFDDQFSVERPDGSNFTLKIRSTKLEDSAMYFCASSLTGVNSPLHFGNGTRLTVT.